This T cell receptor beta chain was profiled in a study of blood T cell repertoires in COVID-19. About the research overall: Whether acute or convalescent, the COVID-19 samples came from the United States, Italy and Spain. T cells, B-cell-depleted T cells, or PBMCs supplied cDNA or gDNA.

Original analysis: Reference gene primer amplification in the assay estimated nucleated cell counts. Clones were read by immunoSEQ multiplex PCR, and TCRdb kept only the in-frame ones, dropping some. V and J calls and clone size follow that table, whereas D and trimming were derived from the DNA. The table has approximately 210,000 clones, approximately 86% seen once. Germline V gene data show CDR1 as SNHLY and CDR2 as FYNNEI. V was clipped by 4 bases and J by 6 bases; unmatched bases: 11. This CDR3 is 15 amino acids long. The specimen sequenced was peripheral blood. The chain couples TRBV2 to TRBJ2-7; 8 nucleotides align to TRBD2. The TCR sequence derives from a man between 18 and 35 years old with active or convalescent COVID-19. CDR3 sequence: CASSGVREGLAEQYF. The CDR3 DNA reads TGTGCCAGCAGTGGGGTCCGGGAGGGCCTTGCCGAGCAGTACTTC. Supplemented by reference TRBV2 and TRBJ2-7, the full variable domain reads EPEVTQTPSHQVTQMGQEVILRCVPISNHLYFYWYRQILGQKVEFLVSFYNNEISEKSEIFDDQFSVERPDGSNFTLKIRSTKLEDSAMYFCASSGVREGLAEQYFGPGTRLTVT.